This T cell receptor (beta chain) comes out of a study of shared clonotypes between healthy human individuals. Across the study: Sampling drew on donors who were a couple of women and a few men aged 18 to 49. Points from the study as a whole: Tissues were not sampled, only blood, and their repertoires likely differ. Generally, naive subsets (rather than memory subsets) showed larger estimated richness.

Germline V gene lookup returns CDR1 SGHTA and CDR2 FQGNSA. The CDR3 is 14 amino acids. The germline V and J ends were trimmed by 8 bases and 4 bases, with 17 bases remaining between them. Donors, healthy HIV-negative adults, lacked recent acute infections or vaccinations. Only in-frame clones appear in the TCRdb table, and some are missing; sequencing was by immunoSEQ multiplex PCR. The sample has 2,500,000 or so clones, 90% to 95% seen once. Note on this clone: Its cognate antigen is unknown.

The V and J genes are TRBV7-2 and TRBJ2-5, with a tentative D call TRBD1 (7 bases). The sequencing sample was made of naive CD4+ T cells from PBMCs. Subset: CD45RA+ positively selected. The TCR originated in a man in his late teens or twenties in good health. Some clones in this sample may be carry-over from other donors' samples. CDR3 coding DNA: TGTGCCAGCGGACTCCAGGGGGGTTCAGAGACCCAGTACTTC. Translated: CASGLQGGSETQYF.